Given below is one TCR beta chain in context. Its antigen is undetermined. Its ends do not fully match the called genes, so a read error is possible. These data are taken from a study of early T cells in non-severe SARS-CoV-2 infection. Turning to the study itself: Unsorted whole blood bulk RNA was sequenced, with unpaired chains.

Molecules of cDNA were individually given unique molecular identifiers that were attached to them. TCRdb re-derived calls from the 5' RACE reads in MiXCR, one entry per CDR3 protein. The table includes approximately 110,000 distinct CDR3 sequences, more than 13% detected once. General study results and limits: Comparison of clonotypes with VDJdb favored anti-spike CD8 responses while missing private and CD4 specificities.

This CDR3 has 12 amino acids. Per germline, CDR1 SGHNT and CDR2 YENEEA. The sample was whole blood. The TCR was taken from an adult who was a healthcare worker with PCR-confirmed SARS-CoV-2 infection or an uninfected control (not recorded which). The chain is built from TRBV11-3 and TRBJ2-1, with D unclear. This chain's CDR3 is CASSVADKEQFF. The CDR3 DNA reads as TGTGCCAGCAGCGTGGCCGACAAGGAGCAGTTCTTC. The full variable domain, in which reference TRBV11-3 and TRBJ2-1 provide the parts outside the CDR3, is EAGVVQSPRYKIIEKKQPVAFWCNPISGHNTLYWYLQNLGQGPELLIRYENEEAVDDSQLPKDRFSAERLKGVDSTLKIQPAELGDSAVYLCASSVADKEQFFGPGTRLTVL.